One and the same sample provided the 13 T cell receptor beta chains below, sequenced in a study of CD8 T cells in Susac syndrome. Random hexamers were used to reverse transcribe the RNA input (about 0.45 to 1 ug). Via MiXCR, TCRdb re-called the immunoSEQ multiplex PCR reads, giving one row per CDR3 protein. Of 90,000 to 150,000 distinct CDR3 sequences listed, 85% to 95% are singletons. Source material: CD4+ T cells from PBMCs. These receptors all stem from a human donor in good health.

This clonotype was counted between two and nine times. V is TRBV18 and J is TRBJ2-7, with D perhaps matching TRBD1 (5 bases). This CDR3 is 14 amino acids long. V was clipped by 5 bases and J by 0 bases, with 11 bases between them. Germline V CDR1 and CDR2: KGHSH, LQKENI. The chain's CDR3 is CASSTRQSSYEQYF. The CDR3 DNA is TGTGCCAGCTCAACCCGACAGAGCTCCTACGAGCAGTACTTC.

The chain recombines TRBV12-3 or TRBV12-4 with TRBJ2-2, with a tentative D call TRBD2 (5 bases). The CDR3 is 16 residues long. The germline V and J ends were trimmed by 4 bases and 1 base, with 13 bases remaining between them. The CDR3 DNA follows: TGTGCCAGCAGTTCGGACCAACGGGGGAACACCGGGGAGCTGTTTTTT. Translation gives CASSSDQRGNTGELFF.

This chain uses TRBV3-1 with TRBJ2-7, with 9 bases fitting TRBD2. V was clipped by 2 bases and J by 0 bases; unmatched bases: 14. The CDR3 extends over 19 amino acids. Germline loops: CDR1 LGHDT, CDR2 YNNKEL (reference sequence). CDR3 sequence reads: CASSQPKQRTSGRSYEQYF. The CDR3 nucleotides read TGTGCCAGCAGCCAACCGAAACAAAGAACTAGCGGGCGCTCCTACGAGCAGTACTTC.

V and J are TRBV7-3 and TRBJ2-1; a weak D match, TRBD1 (5 bases). This CDR3 comprises 15 residues. Germline CDR1 reads SGHTA; CDR2 reads FQGTGA. Trimming cost V 5 bases and J 4 bases, with 15 bases left between them. The CDR3 nucleotides read TGTGCCAGCAGCCCACAACAGGATCCGTACAATGAGCAGTTCTTC. This gives the protein CASSPQQDPYNEQFF.

This clonotype has just a few counts. The chain has TRBV9 and TRBJ2-1, with 7 bases aligning to TRBD2. CDR3 size: 15 residues. V gave up 0 bases and J gave up 0 bases; unmatched junction bases: 0. Germline V gene lookup returns CDR1 SGDLS and CDR2 YYNGEE. CDR3 DNA sequence: TGTGCCAGCAGCGTAGGGGGGGGCTCCTACAATGAGCAGTTCTTC. Translation: CASSVGGGSYNEQFF.

V gene TRBV5-1 combines with J gene TRBJ1-2; D might be TRBD1 (5 bases). There are 13 residues in the CDR3. Trimming stripped 7 bases from V and 2 bases from J, with 12 bases between. CDR1 is SGHRS and CDR2 is YFSETQ in the germline V gene. The CDR3 DNA reads as TGCGCCAGCCGGGTGGAGGGGAACTATGGCTACACCTTC. This translates into CASRVEGNYGYTF. The complete variable domain, with remaining parts taken from reference TRBV5-1 and TRBJ1-2, reads KAGVTQTPRYLIKTRGQQVTLSCSPISGHRSVSWYQQTPGQGLQFLFEYFSETQRNKGNFPGRFSGRQFSNSRSEMNVSTLELGDSALYLCASRVEGNYGYTFGSGTRLTVV.

This chain links TRBV28 with TRBJ1-5; TRBD1 matches 7 bases. Per germline, CDR1 MDHEN and CDR2 SYDVKM. The V gene end was trimmed by 8 bases and the J gene end by 4 bases; junction bases not matched to a gene: 5. The CDR3 covers 13 residues. CDR3: CASRPTGNQPQHF. The CDR3, as DNA: TGTGCCAGCCGCCCGACAGGGAATCAGCCCCAGCATTTT. Filled out from reference TRBV28 and TRBJ1-5, the complete variable domain reads DVKVTQSSRYLVKRTGEKVFLECVQDMDHENMFWYRQDPGLGLRLIYFSYDVKMKEKGDIPEGYSVSREKKERFSLILESASTNQTSMYLCASRPTGNQPQHFGDGTRLSIL.

This chain links TRBV12-3 or TRBV12-4 with TRBJ2-7, with a tentative D call TRBD2 (6 bases). The CDR3 sequence is 15 residues long. Between the trimmed V and J ends, which lost 6 bases and 5 bases, there was a span of 20 bases. CDR3 region: CASSTGGGAPHEQYF. Written as DNA, the CDR3 is TGTGCCAGCAGCACCGGCGGAGGGGCCCCTCACGAGCAGTACTTC.

This sequence joins TRBV10-1 and TRBJ2-5, with TRBD2 matching over 8 bases. CDR1 is WNHNN, CDR2 SYGVQD, per germline (reference sequence). Unmatched junction bases numbered 3, after V lost 2 bases and J lost 4 bases. The CDR3 is made up of 14 amino acids. CDR3 sequence: CASSEAGGGETQYF. Here the CDR3 DNA reads TGCGCCAGCAGTGAGGCGGGAGGAGGAGAGACCCAGTACTTC.

The chain recombines TRBV20-1 with TRBJ2-7; D remains ambiguous. V dropped 5 bases and J dropped 4 bases, with 15 bases sitting between them. The germline V gene encodes CDR1 DFQATT and CDR2 SNEGSKA (reference sequence). This CDR3 contains 13 residues. CDR3 amino acids: CSAWGSVDYEQYF. In DNA form, the CDR3 reads TGCAGTGCTTGGGGATCAGTGGATTACGAGCAGTACTTC.

The rearrangement links TRBV12-3 or TRBV12-4 to TRBJ2-7, with 9 bases that match TRBD1. V lost 1 base and J lost 3; bases outside the gene matches: 1. This CDR3 contains 14 residues. The CDR3 reads CASSLGDRVYEQYF. The CDR3 coding sequence is TGTGCCAGCAGTTTAGGGGACAGGGTCTACGAGCAGTACTTC.

This clonotype was recorded once. The chain joins TRBV19 to TRBJ2-5; 11 bases are a match to TRBD2. The junction had 9 bases not matched to a gene; V was cut back by 4 bases and J by 5 bases. Germline V gene lookup returns CDR1 LNHDA and CDR2 SQIVND (reference sequence). This CDR3 spans 16 amino acids. The CDR3 nucleotides are TGTGCCAGTAGTACGCTAGCGGGAGGCCGGGGGGAGACCCAGTACTTC. Translated, it gives CASSTLAGGRGETQYF. Based on the CDR3 plus reference TRBV19 and TRBJ2-5, the full variable domain is DGGITQSPKYLFRKEGQNVTLSCEQNLNHDAMYWYRQDPGQGLRLIYYSQIVNDFQKGDIAEGYSVSREKKESFPLTVTSAQKNPTAFYLCASSTLAGGRGETQYFGPGTRLLVL.

The chain has TRBV7-3 and TRBJ2-3; no firm D call. Germline CDR1 reads SGHTA; CDR2 reads FQGTGA. The length of the CDR3 is 16 residues. The ends were cut back, 5 bases at V and 0 bases at J, with 15 bases in the middle. The CDR3 sequence is CASSPHGSRSTDTQYF. CDR3 DNA sequence: TGTGCCAGCAGCCCCCACGGCAGCCGAAGCACAGATACGCAGTATTTT.